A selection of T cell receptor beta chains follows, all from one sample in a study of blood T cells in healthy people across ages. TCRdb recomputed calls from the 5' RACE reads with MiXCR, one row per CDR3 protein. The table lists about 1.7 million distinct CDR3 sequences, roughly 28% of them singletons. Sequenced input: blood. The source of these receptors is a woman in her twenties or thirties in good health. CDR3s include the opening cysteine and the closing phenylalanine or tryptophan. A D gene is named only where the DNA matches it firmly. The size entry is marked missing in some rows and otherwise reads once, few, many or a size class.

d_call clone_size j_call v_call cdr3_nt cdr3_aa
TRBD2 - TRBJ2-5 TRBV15 TGTGCCACCAGTCTGTTCCCCGGATTAGCGGGACTAGAAGAGACCCAGTACTTC CATSLFPGLAGLEETQYF
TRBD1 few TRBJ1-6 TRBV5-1 TGCGCCAGCCGTCCCGGGACAGGGACGAATTCACCCCTCCACTTT CASRPGTGTNSPLHF
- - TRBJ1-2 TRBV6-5 TGTGCCAGCAGTACAACGGACAGATATGGCTACACCTTC CASSTTDRYGYTF
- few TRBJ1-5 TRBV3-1 TGTGCCAGCAGCCCGGGGTACTCTAGCAATCAGCCCCAGCATTTT CASSPGYSSNQPQHF
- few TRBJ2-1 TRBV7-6 TGTGCCAGCAGCTTATTGGAGGGACCCACATCAGGGCAGTTCTTC CASSLLEGPTSGQFF
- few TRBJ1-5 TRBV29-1 TGCAGCGTTGCCTATGGGACGTCCCCCAGTGGCAATCAGCCCCAGCATTTT CSVAYGTSPSGNQPQHF
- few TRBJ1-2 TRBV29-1 TGCAGCATCGAAACGGGGCTCGATGGCTACACCTTC CSIETGLDGYTF
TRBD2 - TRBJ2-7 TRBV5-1 TGCGCCAGCAGCGCTGGACGAGCGGGAGCGGATTACGAGCAGTACTTC CASSAGRAGADYEQYF
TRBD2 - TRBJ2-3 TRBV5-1 TGCGCCAGCAGCCCCCAATCTAGCGGGGGGTGGACAGATACGCAGTATTTT CASSPQSSGGWTDTQYF
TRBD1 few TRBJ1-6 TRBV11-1 TGTGCCAGCAGCAACCGGGACAGGGGGCTGCTTTCACCCCTCCACTTT CASSNRDRGLLSPLHF
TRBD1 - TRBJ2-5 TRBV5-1 TGCGCCAGCAGCCCGGGACAGGCGGTCAATGAGCAGTACTTC CASSPGQAVNEQYF
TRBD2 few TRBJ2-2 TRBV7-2 TGTGCCAGCAGGCAACTAGCGGACGCGAACACCGGGGAGCTGTTTTTT CASRQLADANTGELFF
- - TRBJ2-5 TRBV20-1 TGCAGTGCTAGGGGGGGGGCCTCAGAGACCCAGTACTTC CSARGGASETQYF
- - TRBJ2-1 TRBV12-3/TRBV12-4 TGTGCCAGCAGTTCGGGTAGGTGGGGTGAGCAGTTCTTC CASSSGRWGEQFF
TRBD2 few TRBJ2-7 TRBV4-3 TGCGCCAGCAGCGCTACTAGCGGGGTCCCCTACGAGCAGTACTTC CASSATSGVPYEQYF
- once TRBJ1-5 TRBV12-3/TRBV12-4 TGTGCCAGCACCGATTTACTGGGAGGAGGGCCCCAGCATTTT CASTDLLGGGPQHF
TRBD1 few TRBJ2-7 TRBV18 TGTGCCAGCTCCCCAGGACAGGGGCCCACCATGGACGAGCAGTACTTC CASSPGQGPTMDEQYF
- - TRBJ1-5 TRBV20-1 TGCAGTGCTAGAGAGGAGGGGGTCGGCAATCAGCCCCAGCATTTT CSAREEGVGNQPQHF
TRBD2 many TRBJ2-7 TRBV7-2 TGTGCCAGCAGCTCTACCGGACTAGATTACGAGCAGTACTTC CASSSTGLDYEQYF
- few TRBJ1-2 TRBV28 TGTGCCAGCAGCCTGGCGGGCAGGTCTAACTATGGCTACACCTTC CASSLAGRSNYGYTF
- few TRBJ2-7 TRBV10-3 TGTGCCATCAGTGCGGGCCCCCAGGACGAGCAGTACTTC CAISAGPQDEQYF
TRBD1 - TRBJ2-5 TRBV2 TGTGCCAGCACCCCTGGGACAGGCGAGGAGACCCAGTACTTC CASTPGTGEETQYF
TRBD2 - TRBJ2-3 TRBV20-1 TGCAGTGCTATTTACGGGGGGGCGATCACAGATACGCAGTATTTT CSAIYGGAITDTQYF
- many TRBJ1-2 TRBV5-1 TGCGCCAGCAGCTTGGCCTTCAGGGGTTACCAAAATGGCTACACCTTC CASSLAFRGYQNGYTF
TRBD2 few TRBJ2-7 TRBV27 TGTGCCAGCAGTTTGGGGTCGGGGGGGCAGTACTTC CASSLGSGGQYF
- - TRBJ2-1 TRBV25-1 TGTGCCAGCAGTGATATCTATGAGCAGTTCTTC CASSDIYEQFF
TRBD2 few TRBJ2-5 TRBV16 TGTGCCAGCAGCCGTCGCACTAGCGGGGACTCAGAGACCCAGTACTTC CASSRRTSGDSETQYF
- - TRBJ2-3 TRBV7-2 TGTACCAGCAGCCCGGCCCCGTCAGATACGCAGTATTTT CTSSPAPSDTQYF
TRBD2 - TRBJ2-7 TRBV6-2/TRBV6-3 TGTGCCAGCAGTTACGCCCCCGGGAGGGCCTACGAGCAGTACTTC CASSYAPGRAYEQYF
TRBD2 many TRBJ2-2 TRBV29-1 TGCAGCGTTGAAGGACTAGCGGGAATCACCGGGGAGCTGTTTTTT CSVEGLAGITGELFF
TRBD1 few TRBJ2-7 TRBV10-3 TGTGCCATCAGTGAGTCGACAGGGGAAAGTAACGAGCAGTACTTC CAISESTGESNEQYF
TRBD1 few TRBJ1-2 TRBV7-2 TGTGCCAGCAGCTTAGCGCAGGGGGAGCTAACGGTCTATGGCTACACCTTC CASSLAQGELTVYGYTF
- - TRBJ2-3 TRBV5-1 TGCGCCAGCAGCTTAATTTGGACTAACGGGAGTACAGATACGCAGTATTTT CASSLIWTNGSTDTQYF
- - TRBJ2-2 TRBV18 TGTGCCAGCTCACGGCTTGGGGCAGGAGAGAACACCGGGGAGCTGTTTTTT CASSRLGAGENTGELFF
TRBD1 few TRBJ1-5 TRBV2 TGTGCCAGCACTCAGGGGGCGTCGGGCAATCAGCCCCAGCATTTT CASTQGASGNQPQHF
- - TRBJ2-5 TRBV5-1 TGCGCCAGCAGATCCAGCGTAGGTGAGACCCAGTACTTC CASRSSVGETQYF
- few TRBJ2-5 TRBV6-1 TGTGCCAGCAGTGATTACGGGGGGCAGGAGACCCAGTACTTC CASSDYGGQETQYF
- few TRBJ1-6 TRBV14 TGTGCCAGCAGTCAAAGGGTACAGGGCTCACCCCTCCACTTT CASSQRVQGSPLHF
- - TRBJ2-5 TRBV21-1 TGTGCCAGCAGCAAAGACGTGCTGGGGGAGACCCAGTACTTC CASSKDVLGETQYF
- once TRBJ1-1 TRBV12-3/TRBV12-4 TGTGCCAGCAGCCTCGGAGGGGGACAAGGGGCTTTCTTT CASSLGGGQGAFF
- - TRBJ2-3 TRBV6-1 TGTGCCAGCAGTGAAACAGCCCCTCGCACAGATACGCAGTATTTT CASSETAPRTDTQYF